These T cell receptor beta chains were read from a single sample in a study of early T cells in non-severe SARS-CoV-2 infection. Via MiXCR, TCRdb re-called the 5' RACE reads, giving one row per CDR3 protein. The sample consists of 76,000 or so distinct CDR3 sequences, 11% of them appearing once. The material sequenced was whole blood. The receptors here all came from an adult who was a healthcare worker with PCR-confirmed SARS-CoV-2 infection or an uninfected control (not recorded which). Each CDR3 is given with its conserved first and last residue. A D gene is named only where the DNA matches it firmly. Not every row has a clone size; where given, it reads once, few, many or a size class.

j_gene: TRBJ1-4; v_gene: TRBV9; d_gene: NA; abundance: NA; CDR3aa: CASSVAGSPGKKLFF; CDR3nt: TGTGCCAGCAGCGTAGCTGGGTCCCCCGGGAAAAAACTGTTTTTT
j_gene: TRBJ1-4; v_gene: TRBV4-1; d_gene: TRBD1; abundance: NA; CDR3aa: CASRDRGYEKLFF; CDR3nt: TGCGCCTCCCGGGACAGGGGTTACGAAAAACTGTTTTTT
j_gene: TRBJ2-7; v_gene: TRBV7-9; d_gene: TRBD1; abundance: many; CDR3aa: CASSWAGTGSYEQYF; CDR3nt: TGTGCCAGCAGCTGGGCTGGGACAGGGTCCTACGAGCAGTACTTC
j_gene: TRBJ2-5; v_gene: TRBV6-5; d_gene: TRBD2; abundance: NA; CDR3aa: CASSPALAAVMETQYF; CDR3nt: TGTGCCAGCAGTCCCGCCCTAGCGGCAGTTATGGAGACCCAGTACTTC
j_gene: TRBJ1-2; v_gene: TRBV29-1; d_gene: NA; abundance: many; CDR3aa: CSAGSPRDRGYTF; CDR3nt: TGCAGCGCCGGATCCCCAAGGGATAGGGGCTACACCTTC
j_gene: TRBJ2-6; v_gene: TRBV5-6; d_gene: NA; abundance: many; CDR3aa: CASTIFRGANVLTF; CDR3nt: TGTGCCAGCACCATATTCCGGGGGGCCAACGTCCTGACTTTC
j_gene: TRBJ2-7; v_gene: TRBV5-1; d_gene: TRBD1; abundance: many; CDR3aa: CASSLDRDTYEQYF; CDR3nt: TGCGCCAGCAGCTTAGACAGGGACACCTACGAGCAGTACTTC
j_gene: TRBJ2-7; v_gene: TRBV12-3/TRBV12-4; d_gene: TRBD1; abundance: few; CDR3aa: CASSRKGQGGYEQYF; CDR3nt: TGTGCCAGCAGCCGGAAGGGACAGGGCGGTTACGAGCAGTACTTC
j_gene: TRBJ2-3; v_gene: TRBV6-4; d_gene: TRBD1; abundance: NA; CDR3aa: CASSSGQTSTDTQYF; CDR3nt: TGTGCCAGCAGTTCGGGACAGACGAGCACAGATACGCAGTATTTT
j_gene: TRBJ2-1; v_gene: TRBV6-5; d_gene: TRBD1; abundance: few; CDR3aa: CASRRQGTDEQFF; CDR3nt: TGTGCCAGCAGAAGACAGGGGACGGATGAGCAGTTCTTC
j_gene: TRBJ2-1; v_gene: TRBV24-1; d_gene: NA; abundance: many; CDR3aa: CATSDGGISSYNEQFF; CDR3nt: TGTGCCACCAGTGATGGCGGGATTAGCTCCTACAATGAGCAGTTCTTC
j_gene: TRBJ1-5; v_gene: TRBV29-1; d_gene: TRBD1; abundance: many; CDR3aa: CSVSGGRNQPQHF; CDR3nt: TGCAGCGTCTCAGGGGGTCGCAATCAGCCCCAGCATTTT
j_gene: TRBJ2-7; v_gene: TRBV19; d_gene: NA; abundance: NA; CDR3aa: CASSLRTGIRSYEQYF; CDR3nt: TGTGCCAGTAGTCTGAGAACAGGGATCCGCTCCTACGAGCAGTACTTC
j_gene: TRBJ1-1; v_gene: TRBV12-3/TRBV12-4; d_gene: TRBD1; abundance: NA; CDR3aa: CASSLAGRGNTEAFF; CDR3nt: TGTGCCAGCAGTTTAGCTGGCAGGGGGAATACTGAAGCTTTCTTT
j_gene: TRBJ1-2; v_gene: TRBV7-8; d_gene: NA; abundance: NA; CDR3aa: CASSNGDGFYGYTF; CDR3nt: TGTGCCAGCAGCAACGGGGACGGCTTCTATGGCTACACCTTC
j_gene: TRBJ1-5; v_gene: TRBV7-8; d_gene: NA; abundance: many; CDR3aa: CASSAGRVGGNQPQHF; CDR3nt: TGTGCCAGCAGCGCTGGTCGGGTAGGGGGCAATCAGCCCCAGCATTTT
j_gene: TRBJ2-1; v_gene: TRBV12-3/TRBV12-4; d_gene: TRBD2; abundance: NA; CDR3aa: CASSRTSGGAYEQFF; CDR3nt: TGTGCCAGCAGCCGGACTAGCGGGGGGGCGTATGAGCAGTTCTTC
j_gene: TRBJ2-7; v_gene: TRBV29-1; d_gene: NA; abundance: many; CDR3aa: CSVAPTGSGDVQYF; CDR3nt: TGCAGCGTTGCCCCAACAGGGTCGGGGGACGTACAGTACTTC
j_gene: TRBJ2-2; v_gene: TRBV6-5; d_gene: NA; abundance: NA; CDR3aa: CASSYSWDPNTGELFF; CDR3nt: TGTGCCAGCAGTTACTCTTGGGACCCGAACACCGGGGAGCTGTTTTTT
j_gene: TRBJ2-2; v_gene: TRBV4-1; d_gene: NA; abundance: few; CDR3aa: CASSQDFGRRTGELFF; CDR3nt: TGCGCCAGCAGCCAAGATTTCGGACGGAGGACCGGGGAGCTGTTTTTT
j_gene: TRBJ2-1; v_gene: TRBV29-1; d_gene: NA; abundance: NA; CDR3aa: CSVESQGVGNGQFF; CDR3nt: TGCAGCGTTGAGTCACAGGGCGTAGGGAATGGGCAGTTCTTC
j_gene: TRBJ1-1; v_gene: TRBV30; d_gene: NA; abundance: many; CDR3aa: CAWSVLTGDTEAFF; CDR3nt: TGTGCCTGGAGTGTCCTTACGGGGGACACTGAAGCTTTCTTT
j_gene: TRBJ2-3; v_gene: TRBV20-1; d_gene: NA; abundance: few; CDR3aa: CSAFGGGDLLTLRWGRNTQYF; CDR3nt: TGCAGTGCTTTTGGGGGTGGAGATTTGCTGACCCTTAGATGGGGGCGGAATACGCAGTATTTT
j_gene: TRBJ1-1; v_gene: TRBV12-3/TRBV12-4; d_gene: NA; abundance: NA; CDR3aa: CASRDHRWGTEAFF; CDR3nt: TGTGCCAGCAGGGATCACAGGTGGGGGACTGAAGCTTTCTTT
j_gene: TRBJ1-1; v_gene: TRBV6-5; d_gene: NA; abundance: many; CDR3aa: CASSRQMNTEAFF; CDR3nt: TGTGCCAGCAGTAGGCAGATGAACACTGAAGCTTTCTTT
j_gene: TRBJ2-3; v_gene: TRBV5-5; d_gene: NA; abundance: many; CDR3aa: CASSLRQADTQYF; CDR3nt: TGTGCCAGCAGCCTTAGACAGGCAGATACGCAGTATTTT
j_gene: TRBJ1-2; v_gene: TRBV5-5; d_gene: TRBD1; abundance: NA; CDR3aa: CASSFMDRVYGYTF; CDR3nt: TGTGCCAGCAGTTTTATGGACAGGGTCTATGGCTACACCTTC
j_gene: TRBJ2-1; v_gene: TRBV4-3; d_gene: NA; abundance: many; CDR3aa: CASSQDFGSIRYNEQFF; CDR3nt: TGCGCCAGCAGCCAAGATTTCGGGTCCATTAGGTACAATGAGCAGTTCTTC
j_gene: TRBJ2-3; v_gene: TRBV5-6; d_gene: TRBD2; abundance: few; CDR3aa: CASSLARLAYGTDTQYF; CDR3nt: TGTGCCAGCAGCTTGGCAAGACTAGCGTACGGCACAGATACGCAGTATTTT